These 32 T cell receptor beta chains share one sample of origin, sequenced in a study of cytomegalovirus exposure and HLA in healthy donors. 60 Vbeta and 13 Jbeta primers were used in PCR. Measured with immunoSEQ multiplex PCR; TCRdb has only the in-frame clones, and not every one. The sample includes around 70,000 clones, approximately 80% of them seen just once. The sequenced material came from PBMCs. All receptors come from a woman aged 40 to 50 in good health and CMV-seropositive.

This clone was detected only a few times. The CDR3 nucleotides are TGCGCCAGCAGCTTAACAGGGGATGAAAAACTGTTTTTT. The encoded protein is CASSLTGDEKLFF. The chain joins TRBV5-1 to TRBJ1-4, with 7 bases identical to TRBD1. The trim removed 2 bases at V and 6 bases at J, leaving 1 base unmatched. This CDR3 has 13 residues. CDR1 and CDR2 from the germline V gene are SGHRS and YFSETQ. Drawing the rest from reference TRBV5-1 and TRBJ1-4, the complete variable domain is KAGVTQTPRYLIKTRGQQVTLSCSPISGHRSVSWYQQTPGQGLQFLFEYFSETQRNKGNFPGRFSGRQFSNSRSEMNVSTLELGDSALYLCASSLTGDEKLFFGSGTQLSVL.

The J gene is TRBJ2-1, the V gene TRBV27; D unclear. CDR3 length equals 13 residues. V was cut by 7 bases and J by 5 bases, with 12 bases left in between. Germline CDR1 is MNHEY and CDR2 is SMNVEV (reference sequence). CDR3 in DNA: TGTGCCAGCACCACAGACACCAACAATGAGCAGTTCTTC. This codes for CASTTDTNNEQFF.

V is TRBV5-1 and J is TRBJ1-4; 8 positions match TRBD1. V gave up 0 bases and J gave up 0 bases; unmatched junction bases: 10. Germline V gene sequence: CDR1 SGHRS, CDR2 YFSETQ. The CDR3 consists of 19 residues. CDR3: CASSLGRVPGQATNEKLFF. In DNA form, the CDR3 reads TGCGCCAGCAGCTTGGGCCGAGTCCCGGGACAGGCAACTAATGAAAAACTGTTTTTT.

This clone turned up a few times. The chain carries TRBV5-1 and TRBJ2-1; TRBD2 agrees at 12 bases. Germline V gives CDR1 SGHRS, CDR2 YFSETQ. J lost 10 bases, V lost 2 bases, and 4 bases had no gene match. This CDR3 has 14 residues. CDR3 nucleotide sequence: TGCGCCAGCAGCTTAGGACTAGCGGGGCGGGAGCAGTTCTTC. Translated, it gives CASSLGLAGREQFF.

A few counts support this clone. This chain uses TRBV7-2 with TRBJ2-1, with 11 bases lining up with TRBD2. Germline V gene data show CDR1 as SGHTA and CDR2 as FQGNSA. J lost 4 bases, V lost 1 base, and 0 bases had no gene match. This CDR3 comprises 15 residues. This chain's CDR3 is CASSLGTSGYNEQFF. CDR3 bases: TGTGCCAGCAGCTTAGGGACTAGCGGGTACAATGAGCAGTTCTTC.

The chain combines TRBV4-3 with TRBJ1-6, with 10 bases identical to TRBD1. Per germline, CDR1 LGHNA and CDR2 YSLEER. Trimming cost V 3 bases and J 8 bases; bases outside gene matches: 7. This CDR3 contains 16 residues. The CDR3 DNA reads as TGCGCCAGCAGCCAGTCCCTTGGGACAGGGGATTCACCCCTCCACTTT. Translation gives CASSQSLGTGDSPLHF.

The chain couples TRBV2 to TRBJ2-5; TRBD1 aligns across 9 bases. Germline CDR1 SNHLY, CDR2 FYNNEI. The CDR3 is made up of 18 amino acids. Trimming at V came to 6 bases and at J to 3 bases, leaving 17 bases not matched to a gene. CDR3 sequence reads: CASRLWPRGTGFEETQYF. CDR3 in DNA: TGTGCCAGCAGATTATGGCCGAGGGGGACAGGGTTTGAAGAGACCCAGTACTTC.

The rearrangement uses TRBV18 and TRBJ2-5, with 8 bases lining up with TRBD1. In germline, CDR1 is KGHSH, CDR2 LQKENI. The length of the CDR3 is 15 residues. V lost 5 bases and J lost 3; bases outside the gene matches: 8. CDR3 region: CASSSLLTGEETQYF. Written as DNA, the CDR3 is TGTGCCAGCTCATCGCTTCTGACAGGGGAAGAGACCCAGTACTTC.

The chain joins TRBV2 to TRBJ2-2; 16 nucleotides line up with TRBD2. Germline values: CDR1 SNHLY, CDR2 FYNNEI. CDR3 size: 16 residues. The junction had 3 bases not matched to a gene; V was cut back by 5 bases and J by 6 bases. For the CDR3, the DNA is TGTGCCAGCAGTCCCGGGACTAGCGGGGGGGCCGGGGAGCTGTTTTTT. Residues: CASSPGTSGGAGELFF.

The chain joins TRBV6-5 to TRBJ1-2; 9 positions match TRBD1. Germline V gene lookup returns CDR1 MNHEY and CDR2 SVGAGI. Trimming cost V 5 bases and J 6 bases; bases outside gene matches: 7. The CDR3 contains 14 residues. CDR3 nucleotides: TGTGCCAGCAGTCCACAGGGGGCCAGGAATGGCTACACCTTC. It yields the protein CASSPQGARNGYTF.

The chain combines TRBV10-1 with TRBJ2-7, with 11 nucleotides matching TRBD2. This CDR3 has 14 amino acids. Germline V gene data show CDR1 as WNHNN and CDR2 as SYGVQD (reference sequence). V lost 9 bases, J lost 2 bases, and 6 bases stayed unmatched. The CDR3, as DNA: TGCGCCAGGGGGGTTAGCGGGGGGGCCTACGAGCAGTACTTC. Amino acids: CARGVSGGAYEQYF.

V gene TRBV27 combines with J gene TRBJ1-5, with TRBD1 matching over 7 bases. The V segment lost 7 bases and the J segment 10 bases; nucleotides outside the gene matches: 13. CDR3 length: 14 residues. CDR1 is MNHEY, CDR2 SMNVEV, per germline (reference sequence). The CDR3 region is CASTPGRGNRPQHF. In DNA form, the CDR3 reads TGTGCCAGCACCCCAGGCAGGGGGAACAGACCCCAGCATTTT.

This clone was recorded only once. The J gene is TRBJ1-4, the V gene TRBV18, with D tentatively TRBD1 (6 bases). Germline values: CDR1 KGHSH, CDR2 LQKENI. The CDR3 length is 17 residues. V lost 1 base to trimming and J lost 0 bases, with 12 bases between them. This chain's CDR3 is CASSPQNRAATNEKLFF. CDR3 DNA sequence: TGTGCCAGCTCACCACAGAACAGGGCCGCAACTAATGAAAAACTGTTTTTT.

The CDR3 sequence: CASSQTRGNEQFF. In DNA, the CDR3 is TGTGCCAGCAGCCAAACCCGAGGAAATGAGCAGTTCTTC. The chain links TRBV7-8 to TRBJ2-1; D unclear. Looked up from germline, CDR1 is SGHVS and CDR2 is FQNEAQ. The CDR3 spans 13 residues. V lost 5 bases, J lost 7 bases, and 12 bases lay in between.

The V and J genes are TRBV7-3 and TRBJ2-1; 9 nucleotides align to TRBD2. Germline V gene data show CDR1 as SGHTA and CDR2 as FQGTGA. The CDR3 has 17 amino acids. Trimming removed 3 bases from V and 3 bases from J; junction bases left unmatched: 9. CDR3 region: CASSFSPGLAFYNEQFF. For the CDR3, the DNA is TGTGCCAGCAGCTTCTCGCCGGGACTAGCTTTCTACAATGAGCAGTTCTTC.

CDR3 DNA sequence: TGTGCCAGCAGCTTACACAGGGGTCCAGACGAAAAACTGTTTTTT. As protein: CASSLHRGPDEKLFF. The rearrangement links TRBV7-2 to TRBJ1-4; 7 bases agree with TRBD1. Trimming at V came to 2 bases and at J to 8 bases, leaving 8 bases not matched to a gene. Germline V gene data show CDR1 as SGHTA and CDR2 as FQGNSA. The CDR3 totals 15 residues.

The rearrangement links TRBV30 to TRBJ1-2, with 12 bases identical to TRBD1. After removal of 3 bases from V and 4 bases from J, the junction contained 9 bases not matched to a gene. The CDR3 has 16 amino acids. Germline assignment: CDR1 GTSNPN and CDR2 SVGIG (reference sequence). This chain's CDR3 is CAWSKTGTGGVYGYTF. DNA for the CDR3: TGTGCCTGGAGCAAAACCGGGACAGGGGGCGTCTATGGCTACACCTTC.

This chain joins TRBV5-6 and TRBJ1-1, with TRBD1 as a possible D gene (6 bases). This CDR3 contains 14 residues. With 2 bases removed from V and 1 base from J, the gap between germline ends came to 9 bases. From germline, CDR1 is SGHDT and CDR2 YYEEEE. CDR3 sequence: CASSFTGRNTEAFF. CDR3 bases: TGTGCCAGCAGCTTTACAGGGAGGAACACTGAAGCTTTCTTT.

This chain joins TRBV7-2 and TRBJ2-7; D is perhaps TRBD1 (5 bases). The CDR3 contains 13 residues. The V gene's germline CDR1 is SGHTA and CDR2 FQGNSA. Trimming stripped 0 bases from V and 7 bases from J, with 10 bases between. The CDR3 spells CASSLAGLEEQYF. For the CDR3, the DNA is TGTGCCAGCAGCTTAGCGGGGCTGGAGGAGCAGTACTTC.

There are a few counts of this clone. The chain has TRBV7-9 and TRBJ1-4, with D unresolved. Germline V gene data show CDR1 as SEHNR and CDR2 as FQNEAQ (reference sequence). The V and J ends lost 2 bases and 8 bases respectively, with 9 bases between them. This CDR3 comprises 13 residues. The CDR3 spells CASSLLSSEKLFF. The CDR3 nucleotides are TGTGCCAGCAGCTTATTATCTTCCGAAAAACTGTTTTTT.

CDR3 amino acids: CASSIGGSLQETQYF. CDR3 coding DNA: TGTGCCAGTAGTATAGGTGGCAGTCTCCAAGAGACCCAGTACTTC. This chain uses TRBV19 with TRBJ2-5; D gene uncertain. The V end was cut by 1 base, the J end by 1 base, with 10 bases between. Germline V gene sequence: CDR1 LNHDA, CDR2 SQIVND (reference sequence). The CDR3 consists of 15 residues.

This chain connects TRBV7-9 to TRBJ1-4; no clear D gene. The CDR3 sequence is 13 residues long. The V gene's germline CDR1 is SEHNR and CDR2 FQNEAQ (reference sequence). V lost 5 bases and J lost 8, with 12 bases in between. For the CDR3, the DNA is TGTGCCAGCAGCCGCGACACTGAGGAAAAACTGTTTTTT. As protein: CASSRDTEEKLFF.

In its sample, this clone was seen a few times. The V call is TRBV11-2, the J call TRBJ2-3; D gene ambiguous. The CDR3 is 13 amino acids. Germline V gene sequence: CDR1 SGHAT, CDR2 FQNNGV. Trimming took off 0 bases at V and 2 bases at J, with 3 bases between the two ends. The CDR3 nucleotides are TGTGCCAGCAGCTTAGACTTCACAGATACGCAGTATTTT. Protein sequence: CASSLDFTDTQYF.

The chain links TRBV6-5 to TRBJ2-1; no clear D. This CDR3 is 11 amino acids long. The germline gives CDR1 MNHEY, CDR2 SVGAGI. V was clipped by 4 bases and J by 6 bases, with 4 bases between them. The DNA of the CDR3 is TGTGCCAGCAGTTTCATCAATGAGCAGTTCTTC. Encoded protein: CASSFINEQFF.

The J gene is TRBJ2-2, the V gene TRBV19; 8 positions match TRBD2. Germline V gene lookup returns CDR1 LNHDA and CDR2 SQIVND (reference sequence). Trimming removed 6 bases from V and 3 bases from J; junction bases left unmatched: 12. This CDR3 spans 17 amino acids. CDR3 nucleotides: TGTGCCAGTAGCCCGTGGGCGGGGGGACGGGACACCGGGGAGCTGTTTTTT. Translated, it gives CASSPWAGGRDTGELFF.

The V and J genes are TRBV7-9 and TRBJ2-5; 13 positions match TRBD2. The CDR3 covers 17 residues. Germline values: CDR1 SEHNR, CDR2 FQNEAQ (reference sequence). The V gene end was trimmed by 5 bases and the J gene end by 1 base; junction bases not matched to a gene: 7. In nucleotides, the CDR3 is TGTGCCAGCAGCCTAGGACTAGCGGGGGATCTCCAAGAGACCCAGTACTTC. It yields the protein CASSLGLAGDLQETQYF.

V gene TRBV2 combines with J gene TRBJ2-3, with a tentative D call TRBD1 (6 bases). V was shortened by 2 bases and J by 1 base, with 10 bases between the two germline ends. The CDR3 runs to 15 residues. Germline lookup yields CDR1 SNHLY and CDR2 FYNNEI. The DNA of the CDR3 is TGTGCCAGCAGTGAAATGGCAGGGGGCACAGATACGCAGTATTTT. It is translated as CASSEMAGGTDTQYF.

The chain recombines TRBV21-1 with TRBJ1-5; the table's TRBD1 call for D was not verified on the DNA. TRBV21-1 is designated a pseudogene. This CDR3 has 17 residues. CDR3: CASSYQTGTGGNQPQHF. The CDR3 DNA is TGTGCCAGCAGCTATCAAACCGGGACAGGGGGCAATCAGCCCCAGCATTTT.

The J gene is TRBJ2-7, the V gene TRBV19, with D perhaps matching TRBD2 (6 bases). V gave up 5 bases and J gave up 3 bases, with 11 bases separating them. The length of the CDR3 is 13 residues. Germline CDR1 and CDR2: LNHDA and SQIVND (reference sequence). The CDR3: CASSPLGGYEQYF. In nucleotides, the CDR3 is TGTGCCAGTAGTCCCCTGGGGGGCTACGAGCAGTACTTC.

The chain is built from TRBV28 and TRBJ2-1; TRBD2 matches at 8 bases. Unmatched junction bases numbered 3, after V lost 7 bases and J lost 10 bases. The CDR3 is made up of 11 amino acids. Germline lookup yields CDR1 MDHEN and CDR2 SYDVKM. CDR3 amino acids: CASTIAGEQFF. The CDR3 DNA reads TGTGCCAGCACCATAGCGGGGGAGCAGTTCTTC.

This clone was seen just once. This chain links TRBV14 with TRBJ2-7; D might be TRBD2 (5 bases). The CDR3 is 16 amino acids. V lost 5 bases and J 0 bases, leaving 17 bases between the germline ends. Per the germline V gene, CDR1 is SGHDN and CDR2 is FVKESK. The CDR3 DNA reads TGTGCCAGCAGCTCAAGAGCGGCGAGGAGCTCCTACGAGCAGTACTTC. Its translation is CASSSRAARSSYEQYF.

The chain is built from TRBV10-2 and TRBJ2-2; 9 bases map to TRBD2. Germline CDR1 reads WSHSY; CDR2 reads SAAADI. The length of the CDR3 is 14 residues. Trimming took 6 bases from V and 6 from J; bases not matched to a gene: 5. The CDR3 reads CASRGTSPAGELFF. The DNA for the CDR3 is TGCGCCAGCAGGGGGACTAGCCCCGCCGGGGAGCTGTTTTTT.